This T cell receptor beta chain was retrieved from a study of T-cell reconstitution after alpha-beta-depleted transplantation in children. The germline CDR1 and CDR2 sequences are MNHEY and SVGAGI. The length of the CDR3 is 15 amino acids, counting both ends. A library of TCRbeta sequences, prepared with unique molecular identifiers, was generated. A single record per CDR3 protein comes from TCRdb applying MiXCR to the PCR reads. Of about 460,000 distinct CDR3 sequences listed, approximately 10% are singletons. Study outcomes and limitations: T-cell counts and diversity at one year following transplant were attributed mainly to newly produced T cells. There were some patients whose high TCRbeta diversity at day 60 came from surviving recipient T cells and thymic progenitors. Several hundred expanded graft clones reportedly gave rise to the alpha-beta T cells present about two months after transplant.

This clonotype came up many times. Its antigen is still unknown. Because the CDR3's place on the DNA is in doubt, the DNA is left out and the CDR3 is given as listed by TCRdb. This receptor was taken from a child under 10 years old with inherited bone marrow failure, due to receive a stem cell transplant. The genes are TRBV6-5 and TRBJ2-1. This sample comprised PBMCs, obtained before TCRalphabeta/CD19-depleted stem cell transplant. The CDR3: CASSTSDSSYNEQFF.